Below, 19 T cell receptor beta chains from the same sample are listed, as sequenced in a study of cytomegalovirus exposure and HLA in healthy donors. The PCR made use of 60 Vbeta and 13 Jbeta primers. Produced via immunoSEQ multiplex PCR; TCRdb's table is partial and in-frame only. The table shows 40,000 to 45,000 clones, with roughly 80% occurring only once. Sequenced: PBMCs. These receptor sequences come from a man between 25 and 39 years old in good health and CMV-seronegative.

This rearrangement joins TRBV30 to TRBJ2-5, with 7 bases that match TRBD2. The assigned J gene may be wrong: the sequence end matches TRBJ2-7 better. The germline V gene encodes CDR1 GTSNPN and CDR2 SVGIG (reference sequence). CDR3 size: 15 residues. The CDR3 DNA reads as TGTGCCTGGGGGGGAGGTCTAGCGGTGTCCTACGAGCAGTACTTC. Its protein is CAWGGGLAVSYEQYF.

This CDR3 is CASSPGLAGGPDTQYF. The CDR3 DNA sequence: TGTGCCAGCAGTCCGGGACTAGCGGGAGGGCCAGATACGCAGTATTTT. V is TRBV6-4 and J is TRBJ2-3; 16 nucleotides line up with TRBD2. This CDR3 spans 16 amino acids. Looked up from germline, CDR1 is MRHNA and CDR2 is SNTAGT. V lost 5 bases to trimming and J lost 4 bases; unmatched junction nucleotides: 3.

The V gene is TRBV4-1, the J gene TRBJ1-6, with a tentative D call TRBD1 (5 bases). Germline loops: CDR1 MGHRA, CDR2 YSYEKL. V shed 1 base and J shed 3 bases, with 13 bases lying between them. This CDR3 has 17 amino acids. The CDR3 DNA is TGCGCCAGCAGCCAAGTTACAGGCGACTTCTATAATTCACCCCTCCACTTT. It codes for CASSQVTGDFYNSPLHF.

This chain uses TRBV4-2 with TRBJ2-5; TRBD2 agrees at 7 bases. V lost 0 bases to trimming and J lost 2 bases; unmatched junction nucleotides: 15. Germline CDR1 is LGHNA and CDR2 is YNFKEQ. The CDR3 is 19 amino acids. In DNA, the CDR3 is TGTGCCAGCAGCCAAGAGGCTAGCGGACGGTTTTTGAATCAAGAGACCCAGTACTTC. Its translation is CASSQEASGRFLNQETQYF.

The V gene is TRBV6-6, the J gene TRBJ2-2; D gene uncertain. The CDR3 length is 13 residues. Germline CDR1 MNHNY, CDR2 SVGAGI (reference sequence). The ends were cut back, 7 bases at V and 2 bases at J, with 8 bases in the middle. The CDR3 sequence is CASTIPNTGELFF. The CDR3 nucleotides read TGTGCCAGCACCATCCCCAACACCGGGGAGCTGTTTTTT.

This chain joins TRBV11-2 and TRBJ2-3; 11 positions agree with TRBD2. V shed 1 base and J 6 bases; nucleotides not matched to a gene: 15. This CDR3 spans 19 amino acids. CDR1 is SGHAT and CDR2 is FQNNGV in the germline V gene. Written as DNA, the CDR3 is TGTGCCAGCAGCTTAGCCCCCGAGGGTAGCGGGAGGGCCGGTGATACGCAGTATTTT. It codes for CASSLAPEGSGRAGDTQYF.

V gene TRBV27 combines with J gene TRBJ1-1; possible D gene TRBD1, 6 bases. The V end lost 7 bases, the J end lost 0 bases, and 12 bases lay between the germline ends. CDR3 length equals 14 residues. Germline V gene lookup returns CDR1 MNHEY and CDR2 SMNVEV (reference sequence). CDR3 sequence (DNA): TGTGCCAGCACCACCGGGACATTGAACACTGAAGCTTTCTTT. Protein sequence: CASTTGTLNTEAFF.

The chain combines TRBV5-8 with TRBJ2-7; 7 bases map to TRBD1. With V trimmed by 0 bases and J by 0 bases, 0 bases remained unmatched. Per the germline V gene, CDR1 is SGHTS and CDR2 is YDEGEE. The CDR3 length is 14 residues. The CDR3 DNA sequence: TGTGCCAGCAGCTTGGGGGACAGCTCCTACGAGCAGTACTTC. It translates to CASSLGDSSYEQYF.

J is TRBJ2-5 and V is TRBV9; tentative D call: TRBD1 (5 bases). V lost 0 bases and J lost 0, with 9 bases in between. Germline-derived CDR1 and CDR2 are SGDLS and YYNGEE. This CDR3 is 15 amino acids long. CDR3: CASSVEAGNQETQYF. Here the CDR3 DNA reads TGTGCCAGCAGCGTAGAGGCAGGGAACCAAGAGACCCAGTACTTC.

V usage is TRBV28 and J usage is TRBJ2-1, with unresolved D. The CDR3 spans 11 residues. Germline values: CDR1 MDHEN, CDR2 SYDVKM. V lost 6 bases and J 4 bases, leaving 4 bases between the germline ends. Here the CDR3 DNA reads TGTGCCAGCAGCCGGTACAATGAGCAGTTCTTC. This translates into CASSRYNEQFF.

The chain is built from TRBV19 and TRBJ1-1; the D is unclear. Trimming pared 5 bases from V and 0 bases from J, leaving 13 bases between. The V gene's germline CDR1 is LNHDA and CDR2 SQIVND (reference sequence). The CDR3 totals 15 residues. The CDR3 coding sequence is TGTGCCAGTAGTGCCCGACTGAATATGAACACTGAAGCTTTCTTT. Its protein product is CASSARLNMNTEAFF.

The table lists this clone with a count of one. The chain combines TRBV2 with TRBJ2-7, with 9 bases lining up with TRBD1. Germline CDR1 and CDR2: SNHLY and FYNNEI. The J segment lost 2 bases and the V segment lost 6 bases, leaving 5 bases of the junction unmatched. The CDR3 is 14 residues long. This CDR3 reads CASRDRDRAYEQYF. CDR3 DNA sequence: TGTGCCAGCAGGGACCGGGACAGGGCCTACGAGCAGTACTTC.

CDR3 coding DNA: TGTGCCAGCAGCCGAAGAGGCTGGGACAGTATCTCCGAGCAGTACTTC. Translation: CASSRRGWDSISEQYF. This chain uses TRBV5-6 with TRBJ2-7, with TRBD1 identical over 7 bases. Germline V lookup: CDR1 SGHDT, CDR2 YYEEEE. The CDR3 has 16 residues. With V trimmed by 4 bases and J by 6 bases, 16 bases remained unmatched.

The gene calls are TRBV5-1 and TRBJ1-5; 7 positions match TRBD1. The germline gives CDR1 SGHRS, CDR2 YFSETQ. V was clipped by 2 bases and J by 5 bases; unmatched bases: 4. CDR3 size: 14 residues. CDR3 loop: CASSLLGGDQPQHF. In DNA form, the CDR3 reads TGCGCCAGCAGCTTACTAGGGGGCGATCAGCCCCAGCATTTT.

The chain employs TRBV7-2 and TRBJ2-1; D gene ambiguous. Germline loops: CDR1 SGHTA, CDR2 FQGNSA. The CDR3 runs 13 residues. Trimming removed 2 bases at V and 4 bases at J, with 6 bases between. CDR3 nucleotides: TGTGCCAGCAGCTTAACCGGGTACAATGAGCAGTTCTTC. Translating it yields CASSLTGYNEQFF.

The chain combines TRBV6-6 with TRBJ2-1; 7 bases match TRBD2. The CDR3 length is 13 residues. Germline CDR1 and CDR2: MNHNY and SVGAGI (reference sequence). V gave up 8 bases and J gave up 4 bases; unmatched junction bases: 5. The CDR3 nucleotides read TGTGCCAGCCAGATCGGGGGGTACAATGAGCAGTTCTTC. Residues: CASQIGGYNEQFF.

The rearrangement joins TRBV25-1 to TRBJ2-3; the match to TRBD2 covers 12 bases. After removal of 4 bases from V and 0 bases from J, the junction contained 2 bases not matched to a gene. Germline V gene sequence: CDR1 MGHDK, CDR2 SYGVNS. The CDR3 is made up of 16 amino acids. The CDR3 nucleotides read TGTGCCAGCAGTGGGGGACTAGCGGGCAGCACAGATACGCAGTATTTT. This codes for CASSGGLAGSTDTQYF.

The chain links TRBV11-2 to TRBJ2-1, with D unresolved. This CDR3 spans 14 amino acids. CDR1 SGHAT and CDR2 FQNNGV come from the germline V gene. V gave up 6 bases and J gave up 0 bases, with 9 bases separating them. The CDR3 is CASRSISSYNEQFF. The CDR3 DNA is TGTGCCAGCAGGTCAATTAGCTCCTACAATGAGCAGTTCTTC.

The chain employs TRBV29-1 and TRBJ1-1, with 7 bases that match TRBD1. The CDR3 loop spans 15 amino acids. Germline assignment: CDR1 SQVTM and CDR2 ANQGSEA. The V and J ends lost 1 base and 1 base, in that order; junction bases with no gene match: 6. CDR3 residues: CSVEVPGQKNTEAFF. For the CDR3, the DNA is TGCAGCGTTGAAGTCCCGGGACAGAAGAACACTGAAGCTTTCTTT.